This passage covers 14 T cell receptor beta chains from one sample sequenced in a study of control samples from healthy donors and cancer patients. Generated by immunoSEQ multiplex PCR, the TCRdb table keeps only in-frame clones and is missing some. The sample consists of more than 50,000 clones, roughly 88% of them appearing once. Material: blood. The receptors come from a man aged 45 to 65 in good health.

The V gene is TRBV24-1, the J gene TRBJ1-1, with TRBD1 matching 7 bases. The J segment lost 2 bases and the V segment lost 3 bases, leaving 2 bases of the junction unmatched. The CDR3 is made up of 14 amino acids. In germline, CDR1 is KGHDR, CDR2 SFDVKD. The CDR3 sequence is CATSDGQVNTEAFF. The CDR3 DNA is TGTGCCACCAGTGATGGACAGGTAAACACTGAAGCTTTCTTT.

This clone has just one count. The CDR3 protein is CASSEIVTGLGNQPQHF. The CDR3 region has the DNA TGTGCCAGCAGTGAAATAGTCACAGGGTTGGGCAATCAGCCCCAGCATTTT. The V call is TRBV25-1, the J call TRBJ1-5; perhaps TRBD1 as D (6 bases). The germline V and J ends were trimmed by 2 bases and 2 bases, with 16 bases remaining between them. The V gene's germline CDR1 is MGHDK and CDR2 SYGVNS. The CDR3 runs to 17 residues.

The genes are TRBV18 and TRBJ2-3; 13 positions match TRBD2. The V gene end was trimmed by 3 bases and the J gene end by 6 bases; junction bases not matched to a gene: 9. This CDR3 is built from 17 residues. Germline loops: CDR1 KGHSH, CDR2 LQKENI. The CDR3 here is CASSPKLAGGPGDTQYF. The CDR3 region has the DNA TGTGCCAGCTCACCGAAACTAGCGGGAGGGCCGGGGGATACGCAGTATTTT.

V is TRBV2 and J is TRBJ1-5; 8 bases agree with TRBD1. V was pared by 8 bases and J by 11 bases, with 11 bases of the junction left unmatched. The CDR3 consists of 13 residues. The germline CDR1 and CDR2 sequences are SNHLY and FYNNEI. Written as DNA, the CDR3 is TGTGCCAGCCAGAACGTCTACAGGGGGGCCCAGCATTTT. Residues: CASQNVYRGAQHF.

With respect to this clone: One end of the junction fails to match germline, which may point to a read error. Other DNA sequences in the same sample also yield this CDR3. The CDR3 region is CASSLVRGQYEQYF. For the CDR3, the DNA is TGCGCCAGCAGCTTAGTCCGCGGGCAGTACGAGCAGTACTTC. V and J are TRBV7-2 and TRBJ2-7, with D possibly being TRBD2 (5 bases). Germline loops: CDR1 SGHTA, CDR2 FQGNSA. CDR3 length equals 14 residues.

V usage is TRBV27 and J usage is TRBJ2-3; 8 bases fit TRBD2. With 6 bases clipped from V and 9 bases from J, the junction kept 8 bases outside the gene matches. Germline V lookup: CDR1 MNHEY, CDR2 SMNVEV (reference sequence). There are 13 residues in the CDR3. The CDR3 bases are TGTGCCAGCAGCCCCCGCACTAGCGGAACGCAGTATTTT. Its translation: CASSPRTSGTQYF.

J is TRBJ2-1 and V is TRBV27; D is perhaps TRBD1 (6 bases). This CDR3 comprises 17 residues. Trimming cost V 5 bases and J 4 bases, with 21 bases left between them. Germline V gene lookup returns CDR1 MNHEY and CDR2 SMNVEV (reference sequence). CDR3 residues: CASSRGGGAVRYNEQFF. CDR3 DNA sequence: TGTGCCAGCAGTAGAGGGGGTGGGGCGGTCAGGTACAATGAGCAGTTCTTC.

V gene TRBV7-9 combines with J gene TRBJ2-5; a possible D gene is TRBD1 (6 bases). Trimming left V 5 bases short and J 1 base short, with 17 bases between. The CDR3 covers 16 residues. CDR1 and CDR2 from the germline V gene are SEHNR and FQNEAQ (reference sequence). CDR3 region: CASSPRPRDTQETQYF. CDR3 DNA sequence: TGTGCCAGCAGCCCTCGCCCCCGGGACACCCAAGAGACCCAGTACTTC.

The gene calls are TRBV6-2 or TRBV6-3 and TRBJ1-5; D uncertain. Trimming stripped 4 bases from V and 4 bases from J, with 20 bases between. The CDR3 is 17 residues long. In germline, CDR1 is MNHEY, CDR2 SVGEGT. Here the CDR3 reads CASSWIDHKGSNQPQHF. DNA of the CDR3: TGTGCCAGCAGTTGGATCGACCACAAGGGCAGTAATCAGCCCCAGCATTTT.

This chain uses TRBV7-2 with TRBJ2-7, with 7 bases lining up with TRBD1. The CDR3 contains 15 residues. Germline V CDR1 and CDR2: SGHTA, FQGNSA. With V trimmed by 5 bases and J by 3 bases, 10 bases remained unmatched. The CDR3 protein is CASSPTGQALYEQYF. Here the CDR3 DNA reads TGTGCCAGCAGCCCCACCGGACAGGCCCTCTACGAGCAGTACTTC.

This sequence joins TRBV27 and TRBJ2-7; possibly TRBD1 for D (5 bases). Germline assignment: CDR1 MNHEY and CDR2 SMNVEV (reference sequence). The V end lost 4 bases, the J end lost 3 bases, and 7 bases lay between the germline ends. The CDR3 loop spans 12 amino acids. The DNA of the CDR3 is TGTGCCAGCAGTTCTACAGGCTACGAGCAGTACTTC. Its protein product is CASSSTGYEQYF.

The V gene is TRBV10-3, the J gene TRBJ1-2, with 7 bases identical to TRBD1. Per germline, CDR1 ENHRY and CDR2 SYGVKD. Trimming took 2 bases from V and 8 from J; bases not matched to a gene: 14. This CDR3 has 16 residues. The CDR3 protein is CAISEPGQDLIGGYTF. CDR3 nucleotide sequence: TGTGCCATCAGTGAGCCCGGACAGGACCTCATAGGGGGCTACACCTTC.

V and J are TRBV4-2 and TRBJ1-3, with TRBD1 as a possible D gene (5 bases). Per the germline V gene, CDR1 is LGHNA and CDR2 is YNFKEQ. CDR3 size: 15 residues. With 4 bases removed from V and 0 bases from J, the gap between germline ends came to 10 bases. DNA of the CDR3: TGTGCCAGCAGCCCCGAGGGGAACTCTGGAAACACCATATATTTT. This encodes CASSPEGNSGNTIYF.

CDR3 DNA: TGTGCCAGCAGCTTAGTACACCTAGCCAAAAACATTCAGTACTTC. It specifies CASSLVHLAKNIQYF. The chain joins TRBV7-2 to TRBJ2-4; D uncertain. From germline, CDR1 is SGHTA and CDR2 FQGNSA. The CDR3 runs to 15 residues. Trimming took 1 base from V and 0 from J, leaving 7 bases between them.